The 26 T cell receptor beta chains listed next were all sequenced from one sample in a study of quantifying T cell responses using KT2 cells. Study-wide context: Reverse transcription used primers in the TCR alpha and beta constant regions.

A single-stranded UMI oligo with SP2 sequence was ligated to cDNA 3' ends. An equimolar mix of RC1.1 and RC1.2 primed the beta chain across TRBC1 and TRBC2. TCRdb redid the calling of the UMI-ligation and nested PCR reads with MiXCR, one entry per CDR3 protein. In the table there are roughly 50,000 distinct CDR3 sequences, about 12% of which are singletons. The sample was PBMCs spiked with cells of the T cell clone KT2. The receptors stem from a human donor.

This clonotype was recorded many times. The chain links TRBV6-1 to TRBJ1-4, with 10 positions matching TRBD1. V lost 3 bases to trimming and J lost 12 bases; unmatched junction nucleotides: 1. The V gene's germline CDR1 is MNHNS and CDR2 SASEGT. This CDR3 comprises 12 residues. CDR3: CASSDGTGELFF. The CDR3 DNA reads TGTGCCAGCAGTGATGGGACAGGGGAACTGTTTTTT.

This clonotype was seen a few times. V usage is TRBV10-3 and J usage is TRBJ2-5; weak D call: TRBD2 (5 bases). The CDR3 loop spans 14 amino acids. V lost 4 bases and J lost 0, with 9 bases in between. CDR1 and CDR2 (germline): ENHRY, SYGVKD. In DNA form, the CDR3 reads TGTGCCATCAGTGGCGGGCCAGACCAAGAGACCCAGTACTTC. Amino acid sequence: CAISGGPDQETQYF.

The sample holds a few counts of this clonotype. CDR3 residues: CASSLKWTGGGEDTQYF. CDR3 bases: TGTGCCAGCAGCTTGAAATGGACAGGGGGAGGCGAGGATACGCAGTATTTT. The chain uses TRBV5-6 and TRBJ2-3, with 10 positions matching TRBD1. The germline V gene has CDR1 SGHDT and CDR2 YYEEEE. The CDR3 runs to 17 residues. V lost 1 base to trimming and J lost 6 bases; unmatched junction nucleotides: 11.

In its sample, this clonotype ranks as medium-sized (0.01 to 0.1%). The V call is TRBV27, the J call TRBJ2-7, with D uncertain. V lost 5 bases to trimming and J lost 3 bases, with 20 bases between them. CDR1 is MNHEY, CDR2 SMNVEV, per germline (reference sequence). The CDR3 runs to 16 residues. CDR3 coding DNA: TGTGCCAGCAGTCTTGGGCAGGAGTTAGGTCTCTACGAGCAGTACTTC. This translates into CASSLGQELGLYEQYF.

This clonotype was observed a few times. This chain links TRBV7-3 with TRBJ2-3; unclear D gene. V was trimmed by 2 bases and J by 3 bases, leaving 9 bases between them. The CDR3 is made up of 14 amino acids. Germline CDR1 reads SGHTA; CDR2 reads FQGTGA. CDR3 amino acids: CASSLDGATDTQYF. CDR3 DNA: TGTGCCAGCAGCTTAGACGGCGCTACAGATACGCAGTATTTT.

The chain employs TRBV5-1 and TRBJ2-5; D gene ambiguous. Trimming removed 3 bases at V and 1 base at J, with 10 bases between. The CDR3 loop spans 14 amino acids. CDR1 is SGHRS, CDR2 YFSETQ, per germline. This CDR3 reads CASSYRLTQETQYF. The CDR3 nucleotides are TGCGCCAGCAGCTACCGACTCACCCAAGAGACCCAGTACTTC.

This chain joins TRBV9 and TRBJ1-4; D call uncertain. The CDR3 is made up of 15 amino acids. Germline values: CDR1 SGDLS, CDR2 YYNGEE. Trimming removed 0 bases from V and 5 bases from J, with 11 bases in between. The CDR3 spells CASSVDPGFNEKLFF. The CDR3 DNA reads as TGTGCCAGCAGCGTAGATCCGGGTTTCAATGAAAAACTGTTTTTT. Full variable domain (outside the CDR3, taken from reference TRBV9 and TRBJ1-4): DSGVTQTPKHLITATGQRVTLRCSPRSGDLSVYWYQQSLDQGLQFLIQYYNGEERAKGNILERFSAQQFPDLHSELNLSSLELGDSALYFCASSVDPGFNEKLFFGSGTQLSVL.

The CDR3 region is CASSQATSGGSQEQFF. CDR3 DNA: TGTGCCAGCAGCCAGGCGACTAGCGGGGGCTCTCAGGAGCAGTTCTTC. The chain recombines TRBV7-9 with TRBJ2-1, with TRBD2 identical over 12 bases. Germline V gene lookup returns CDR1 SEHNR and CDR2 FQNEAQ (reference sequence). This CDR3 has 16 amino acids. The V gene end was trimmed by 5 bases and the J gene end by 10 bases; junction bases not matched to a gene: 12.

In DNA form, the CDR3 reads TGTGCCAGCAGCTTAACAGGGGGCTTCGCTGAAGCTTTCTTT. Translating it yields CASSLTGGFAEAFF. The chain carries TRBV5-6 and TRBJ1-1; 9 bases fit TRBD1. The V and J ends lost 2 bases and 6 bases, in that order; junction bases with no gene match: 5. Germline loops: CDR1 SGHDT, CDR2 YYEEEE. CDR3 length: 14 residues.

This clonotype was seen repeatedly, ten times or more. The rearrangement joins TRBV14 to TRBJ2-7; weak D call: TRBD1 (5 bases). Trimming stripped 7 bases from V and 6 bases from J, with 19 bases between. This CDR3 has 14 residues. The germline V gene encodes CDR1 SGHDN and CDR2 FVKESK. CDR3 sequence: CASTPRAREGEQYF. CDR3 DNA sequence: TGTGCCAGCACCCCCAGGGCCAGGGAAGGCGAGCAGTACTTC.

This clonotype was detected a few times. The V call is TRBV10-3, the J call TRBJ2-2; 9 bases line up with TRBD2. The CDR3 is 18 residues long. With V trimmed by 3 bases and J by 5 bases, 13 bases remained unmatched. Germline values: CDR1 ENHRY, CDR2 SYGVKD. The CDR3 sequence: CAISESPNSGSPTGELFF. The DNA for the CDR3 is TGTGCCATCAGTGAATCTCCCAATAGCGGGAGCCCTACCGGGGAGCTGTTTTTT.

The DNA for the CDR3 is TGTGCCAGCAGTACGGCGTGGACTAATGAAAAACTGTTTTTT. Translating it yields CASSTAWTNEKLFF. This rearrangement joins TRBV6-5 to TRBJ1-4; D ambiguous. Trimming left V 5 bases short and J 2 bases short, with 9 bases between. Germline CDR1 reads MNHEY; CDR2 reads SVGAGI. The CDR3 covers 14 residues.

V is TRBV29-1 and J is TRBJ2-3; 13 bases are shared with TRBD2. The germline V gene encodes CDR1 SQVTM and CDR2 ANQGSEA. J gave up 3 bases and V 5 bases, and 2 bases lay outside the gene matches. This CDR3 is built from 14 residues. The CDR3 loop reads CSVPGLAGTDTQYF. The CDR3 DNA is TGCAGCGTTCCGGGACTAGCGGGGACAGATACGCAGTATTTT.

This clonotype was detected many times. This chain uses TRBV29-1 with TRBJ2-7; D is uncertain. The CDR3 loop spans 13 amino acids. V gave up 7 bases and J gave up 0 bases, with 13 bases separating them. The germline V gene has CDR1 SQVTM and CDR2 ANQGSEA. The CDR3 region has the DNA TGCAGCGCCCGGACGGCTAGCTCCTACGAGCAGTACTTC. Translating it yields CSARTASSYEQYF.

This clonotype was picked up a small number of times. The chain employs TRBV11-2 and TRBJ1-5, with D possibly being TRBD1 (6 bases). V gave up 5 bases and J gave up 5 bases, with 13 bases separating them. Germline CDR1 is SGHAT and CDR2 is FQNNGV. The CDR3 totals 14 residues. The CDR3 region is CASSGDRRDQPQHF. Here the CDR3 DNA reads TGTGCCAGCAGCGGAGACAGGAGAGATCAGCCCCAGCATTTT. Full variable domain (outside the CDR3, taken from reference TRBV11-2 and TRBJ1-5): EAGVAQSPRYKIIEKRQSVAFWCNPISGHATLYWYQQILGQGPKLLIQFQNNGVVDDSQLPKDRFSAERLKGVDSTLKIQPAKLEDSAVYLCASSGDRRDQPQHFGDGTRLSIL.

This clonotype was recorded a few times. The V gene is TRBV5-1, the J gene TRBJ1-2; possible D gene TRBD1, 6 bases. This CDR3 region has 14 residues. The germline V and J ends were trimmed by 4 bases and 2 bases, with 12 bases remaining between them. The germline gives CDR1 SGHRS, CDR2 YFSETQ. CDR3 nucleotides: TGCGCCAGCAGCCATCCGGACAGCAACTATGGCTACACCTTC. Protein: CASSHPDSNYGYTF.

This clonotype has just a few counts. The chain links TRBV10-3 to TRBJ2-6; D remains ambiguous. CDR1 is ENHRY, CDR2 SYGVKD, per germline. The V gene lost 3 bases and the J gene lost 0 bases, with 15 bases spanning the gap. The CDR3 covers 18 residues. CDR3 bases: TGTGCCATCAGTGAAATAAGACACTCGAGCTCTGGGGCCAACGTCCTGACTTTC. It yields the protein CAISEIRHSSSGANVLTF.

This clonotype was detected a few times. V gene TRBV2 combines with J gene TRBJ1-2; D unclear. Germline-derived CDR1 and CDR2 are SNHLY and FYNNEI. The CDR3 is 11 residues long. Trimming stripped 8 bases from V and 6 bases from J, with 10 bases between. CDR3 sequence (DNA): TGTGCCAGCCCAGCCTTGGATGGCTACACCTTC. This codes for CASPALDGYTF.

This clonotype was picked up a small number of times. J is TRBJ2-6 and V is TRBV11-3; maybe TRBD2 (6 bases). The CDR3 loop spans 16 amino acids. V dropped 8 bases and J dropped 2 bases, with 16 bases sitting between them. Germline V gene data show CDR1 as SGHNT and CDR2 as YENEEA. The CDR3 DNA reads as TGTGCCAGCCGAAACCCGGAGGGCCCTGGGGCCAACGTCCTGACTTTC. Translation gives CASRNPEGPGANVLTF.

This clonotype was recorded at least ten times. The V gene is TRBV29-1, the J gene TRBJ1-1; no firm D call. This CDR3 has 13 amino acids. Germline CDR1 is SQVTM and CDR2 is ANQGSEA. Trimming cost V 4 bases and J 1 base, with 10 bases left between them. In nucleotides, the CDR3 is TGCAGCGTTGGTATCTCTTGGAACACTGAAGCTTTCTTT. Its protein product is CSVGISWNTEAFF.

This clonotype showed up many times. The rearrangement uses TRBV25-1 and TRBJ2-1; D might be TRBD2 (6 bases). The germline V and J ends were trimmed by 6 bases and 7 bases, with 22 bases remaining between them. The CDR3 extends over 16 amino acids. Per germline, CDR1 MGHDK and CDR2 SYGVNS. CDR3 protein: CASRATRGLWENEQFF. The CDR3 region has the DNA TGTGCCAGCAGAGCCACTCGGGGGTTGTGGGAAAATGAGCAGTTCTTC.

J is TRBJ1-2 and V is TRBV6-1, with TRBD1 matching over 9 bases. The J segment lost 0 bases and the V segment lost 6 bases, leaving 8 bases of the junction unmatched. CDR3 length equals 16 residues. In germline, CDR1 is MNHNS, CDR2 SASEGT. Here the CDR3 reads CASSKGTGTPNYGYTF. CDR3 nucleotides: TGTGCCAGCAGCAAAGGGACAGGGACCCCTAACTATGGCTACACCTTC.

This clonotype was observed many times. The chain couples TRBV20-1 to TRBJ1-5; tentatively, D is TRBD1 (5 bases). This CDR3 is 15 amino acids long. Germline values: CDR1 DFQATT, CDR2 SNEGSKA (reference sequence). Trimming cost V 0 bases and J 5 bases, with 14 bases left between them. Here the CDR3 reads CSARDFRDRDQPQHF. For the CDR3, the DNA is TGCAGTGCTAGAGATTTCCGGGACCGGGATCAGCCCCAGCATTTT.

This clonotype was found a few times. The J gene is TRBJ2-3, the V gene TRBV5-1; a possible D gene is TRBD2 (5 bases). Trimming removed 2 bases at V and 0 bases at J, with 10 bases between. Looked up from germline, CDR1 is SGHRS and CDR2 is YFSETQ. The CDR3 extends over 15 amino acids. CDR3 sequence reads: CASSFYGMSTDTQYF. The CDR3 DNA sequence: TGCGCCAGCAGCTTTTACGGGATGAGCACAGATACGCAGTATTTT.

In its sample, this clonotype was seen a few times. The V call is TRBV29-1, the J call TRBJ2-7; D unresolved. This CDR3 region has 12 residues. Trimming removed 3 bases from V and 5 bases from J, with 11 bases in between. Germline CDR1 reads SQVTM; CDR2 reads ANQGSEA. The CDR3 protein is CSVELRSDEQYF. Here the CDR3 DNA reads TGCAGCGTTGAGTTGCGGAGCGACGAGCAGTACTTC.

This clonotype was counted only a few times. The rearrangement links TRBV7-9 to TRBJ2-1; D might be TRBD1 or TRBD2, each matching 6 bases. Germline V gives CDR1 SEHNR, CDR2 FQNEAQ (reference sequence). The CDR3 runs 15 residues. Trimming left V 5 bases short and J 14 bases short, with 25 bases between. Here the CDR3 reads CASSPSLPGATGKFF. The CDR3 DNA reads TGTGCCAGCAGCCCATCACTACCGGGAGCAACAGGGAAGTTCTTC.